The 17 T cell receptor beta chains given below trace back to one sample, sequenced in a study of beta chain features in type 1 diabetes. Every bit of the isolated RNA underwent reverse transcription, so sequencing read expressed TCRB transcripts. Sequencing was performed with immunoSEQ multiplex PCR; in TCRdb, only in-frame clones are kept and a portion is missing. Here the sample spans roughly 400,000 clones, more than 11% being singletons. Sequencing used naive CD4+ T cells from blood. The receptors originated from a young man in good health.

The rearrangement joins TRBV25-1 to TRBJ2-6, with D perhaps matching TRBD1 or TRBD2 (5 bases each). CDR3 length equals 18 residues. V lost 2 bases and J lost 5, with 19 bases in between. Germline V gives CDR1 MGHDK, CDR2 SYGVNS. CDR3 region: CASSEGGTRFRRANVLTF. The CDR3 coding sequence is TGTGCCAGCAGTGAAGGTGGGACCCGCTTTAGGAGGGCCAACGTCCTGACTTTC.

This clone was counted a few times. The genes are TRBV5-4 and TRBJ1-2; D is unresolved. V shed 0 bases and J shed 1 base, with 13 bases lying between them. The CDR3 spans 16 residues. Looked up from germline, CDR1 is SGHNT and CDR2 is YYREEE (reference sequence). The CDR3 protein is CASSLAGVWGNYGYTF. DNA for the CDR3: TGTGCCAGCAGCTTGGCCGGGGTTTGGGGTAACTATGGCTACACCTTC.

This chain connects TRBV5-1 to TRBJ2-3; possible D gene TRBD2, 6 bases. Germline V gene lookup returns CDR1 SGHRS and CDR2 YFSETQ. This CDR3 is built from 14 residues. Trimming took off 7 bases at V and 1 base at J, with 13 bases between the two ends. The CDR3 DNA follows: TGCGCCAGCCGAAATAGGGAGGGCACAGATACGCAGTATTTT. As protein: CASRNREGTDTQYF.

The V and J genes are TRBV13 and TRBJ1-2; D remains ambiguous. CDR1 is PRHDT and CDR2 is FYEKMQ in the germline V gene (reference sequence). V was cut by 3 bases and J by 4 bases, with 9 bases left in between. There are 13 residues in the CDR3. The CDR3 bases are TGTGCCAGCAGCTTGGTCGGACTCTATGGCTACACCTTC. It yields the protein CASSLVGLYGYTF.

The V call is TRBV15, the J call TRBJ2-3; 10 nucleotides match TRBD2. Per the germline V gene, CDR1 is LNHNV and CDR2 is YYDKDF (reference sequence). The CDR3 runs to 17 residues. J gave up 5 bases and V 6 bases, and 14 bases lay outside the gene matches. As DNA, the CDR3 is TGTGCCACCAGTCCCTCCCGGGCTAGCGGGGGAGGAGATACGCAGTATTTT. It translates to CATSPSRASGGGDTQYF.

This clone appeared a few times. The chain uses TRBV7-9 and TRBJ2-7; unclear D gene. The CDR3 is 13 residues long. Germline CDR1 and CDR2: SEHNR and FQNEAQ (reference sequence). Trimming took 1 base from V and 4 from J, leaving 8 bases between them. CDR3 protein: CASSLGQPYEQYF. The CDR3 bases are TGTGCCAGCAGCTTAGGGCAGCCTTACGAGCAGTACTTC.

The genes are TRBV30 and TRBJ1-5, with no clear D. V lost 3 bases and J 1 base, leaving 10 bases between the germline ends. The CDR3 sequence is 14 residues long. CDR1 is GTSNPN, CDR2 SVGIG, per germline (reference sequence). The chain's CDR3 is CAWSPPGSNQPQHF. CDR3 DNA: TGTGCCTGGAGCCCCCCCGGGAGCAATCAGCCCCAGCATTTT. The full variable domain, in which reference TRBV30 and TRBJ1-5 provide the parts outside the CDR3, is SQTIHQWPATLVQPVGSPLSLECTVEGTSNPNLYWYRQAAGRGLQLLFYSVGIGQISSEVPQNLSASRPQDRQFILSSKKLLLSDSGFYLCAWSPPGSNQPQHFGDGTRLSIL.

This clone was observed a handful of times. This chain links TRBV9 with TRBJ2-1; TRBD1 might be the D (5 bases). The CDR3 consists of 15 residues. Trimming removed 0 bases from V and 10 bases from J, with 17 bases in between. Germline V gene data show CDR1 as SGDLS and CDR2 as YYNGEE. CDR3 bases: TGTGCCAGCAGCGTAGAGGCAGGGTATGGCGAGGAGCAGTTCTTC. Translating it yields CASSVEAGYGEEQFF. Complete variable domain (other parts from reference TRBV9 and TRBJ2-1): DSGVTQTPKHLITATGQRVTLRCSPRSGDLSVYWYQQSLDQGLQFLIQYYNGEERAKGNILERFSAQQFPDLHSELNLSSLELGDSALYFCASSVEAGYGEEQFFGPGTRLTVL.

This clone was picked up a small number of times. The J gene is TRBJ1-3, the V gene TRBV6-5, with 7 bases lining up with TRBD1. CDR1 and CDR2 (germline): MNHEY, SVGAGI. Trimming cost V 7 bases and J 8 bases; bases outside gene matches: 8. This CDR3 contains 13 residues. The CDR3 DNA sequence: TGTGCCAGCACCCGGGACAGACTTTACACCATATATTTT. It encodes CASTRDRLYTIYF.

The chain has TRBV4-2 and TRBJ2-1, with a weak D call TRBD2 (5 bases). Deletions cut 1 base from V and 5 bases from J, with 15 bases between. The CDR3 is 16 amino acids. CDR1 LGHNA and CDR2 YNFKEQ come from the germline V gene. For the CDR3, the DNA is TGTGCCAGCAGCCAAGGAACCCGGGAAATGAACAATGAGCAGTTCTTC. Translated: CASSQGTREMNNEQFF.

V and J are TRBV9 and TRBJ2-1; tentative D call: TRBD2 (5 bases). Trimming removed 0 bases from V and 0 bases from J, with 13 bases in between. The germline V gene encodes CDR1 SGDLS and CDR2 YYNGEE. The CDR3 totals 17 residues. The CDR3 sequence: CASSVEPSGYSYNEQFF. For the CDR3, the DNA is TGTGCCAGCAGCGTAGAACCAAGCGGTTACTCCTACAATGAGCAGTTCTTC.

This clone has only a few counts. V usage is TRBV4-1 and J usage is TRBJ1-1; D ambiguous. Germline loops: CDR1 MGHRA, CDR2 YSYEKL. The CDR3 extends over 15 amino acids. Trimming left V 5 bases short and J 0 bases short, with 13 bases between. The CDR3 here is CASSVSQGVNTEAFF. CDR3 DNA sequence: TGCGCCAGCAGCGTTTCCCAAGGAGTGAACACTGAAGCTTTCTTT.

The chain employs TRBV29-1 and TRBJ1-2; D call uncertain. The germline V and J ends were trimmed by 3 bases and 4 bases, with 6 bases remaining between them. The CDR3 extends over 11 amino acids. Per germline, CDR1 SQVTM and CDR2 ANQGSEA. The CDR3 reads CSVDRGYGYTF. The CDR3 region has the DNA TGCAGCGTTGATCGGGGCTATGGCTACACCTTC.

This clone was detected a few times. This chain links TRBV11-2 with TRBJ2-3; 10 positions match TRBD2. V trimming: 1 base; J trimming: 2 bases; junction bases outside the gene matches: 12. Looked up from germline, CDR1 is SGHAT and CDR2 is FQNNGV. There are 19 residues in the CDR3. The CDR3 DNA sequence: TGTGCCAGCAGCTTAGGCTATTGGGCTAGCGGGGGATCCACAGATACGCAGTATTTT. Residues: CASSLGYWASGGSTDTQYF.

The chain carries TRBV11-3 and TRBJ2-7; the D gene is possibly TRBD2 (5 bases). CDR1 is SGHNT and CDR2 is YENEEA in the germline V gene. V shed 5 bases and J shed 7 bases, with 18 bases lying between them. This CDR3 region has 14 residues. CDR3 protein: CASSRGPQESEQYF. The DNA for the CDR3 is TGTGCCAGCAGCCGCGGGCCACAAGAGAGTGAGCAGTACTTC.

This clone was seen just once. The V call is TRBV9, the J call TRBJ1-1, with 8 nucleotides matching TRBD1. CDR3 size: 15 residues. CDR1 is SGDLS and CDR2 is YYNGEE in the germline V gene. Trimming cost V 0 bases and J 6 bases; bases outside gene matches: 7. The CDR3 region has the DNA TGTGCCAGCAGCGTAGACCAGGGGGCTAAGTCTGAAGCTTTCTTT. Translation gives CASSVDQGAKSEAFF.

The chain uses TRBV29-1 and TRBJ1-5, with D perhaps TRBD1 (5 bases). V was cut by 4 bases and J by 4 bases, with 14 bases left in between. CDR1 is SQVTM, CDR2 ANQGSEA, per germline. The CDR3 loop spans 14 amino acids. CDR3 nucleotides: TGCAGCGTTGTGAGCGACAGTGAGAATCAGCCCCAGCATTTT. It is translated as CSVVSDSENQPQHF.